This TCR beta chain was documented in a study of Ad26.COV2.S vaccination and SARS-CoV-2 variants. Study background: Within the COV1001 Ad26.COV2.S trial arm, the donor was enrolled. Regarding the study as a whole: Individuals receiving vaccine had higher spike-specific TCR breadth than placebo recipients did.

As for treatment: about 20 received Ad26.COV2.S at low or high dose, single or two shots; several received placebo; per-sample allocation not given. Samples came from day 63 after the first vaccine or placebo injection. The sample holds one count of this clone. Its antigen is not known. The germline V gene encodes CDR1 SQVTM and CDR2 ANQGSEA. CDR3 size: 14 residues. Trimming took 6 bases from V and 2 from J; bases not matched to a gene: 2. Some clones are missing from TCRdb's copy, which holds only in-frame ones; the method was immunoSEQ multiplex PCR. The table shows 300,000 to 400,000 clones, with around 90% occurring only once.

Specimen: peripheral blood, collected in a trial of Ad26.COV2.S vaccine versus placebo. The sequence was collected from a person aged 18-65 years who received the Ad26.COV2.S COVID-19 vaccine or a placebo. This chain links TRBV29-1 with TRBJ2-6; 9 positions match TRBD1. DNA of the CDR3: TGCAGCGTAAACAGGGGGCCTGGGGCCAACGTCCTGACTTTC. Protein product: CSVNRGPGANVLTF.